This is a list of T cell receptor beta chains from one sample in a study of chemoradiotherapy in HPV16-positive cancers. Assay: immunoSEQ multiplex PCR; the TCRdb copy retains only in-frame clones and omits some. The sample has roughly 1,600 clones, about 80% seen once. Here the sequenced sample was tumor tissue, taken from a patient who underwent chemoradiotherapy. Receptors were obtained from a human donor with HPV-associated anogenital cancer. The CDR3 runs from the conserved cysteine through the conserved F or W. Each record gives: D gene, J gene, V gene, clone size, CDR3 DNA, CDR3 protein. The D gene is left open where the match is weak. The size field is filled for only some rows; it gives once, few, many or a size class.

TRBD2	TRBJ2-1	TRBV4-2	.	TGTGCCAGCAGCCTACTAGCGGGAGGGCCTGATGAGCAGTTCTTC	CASSLLAGGPDEQFF
TRBD1	TRBJ2-1	TRBV6-1	few	TGTGCCAGCACTGGGACAGGGCTCAATGAGCAGTTCTTC	CASTGTGLNEQFF
.	TRBJ2-7	TRBV18	once	TGTGCCAGCTCACCACCTACCGGGACAACCTCCTACGAGCAGTACTTC	CASSPPTGTTSYEQYF
.	TRBJ1-3	TRBV15	.	TGTGCCACCAGCAGGATGTGGGGAAGTGGAAACACCATATATTTT	CATSRMWGSGNTIYF
TRBD1	TRBJ2-5	TRBV19	.	TGTGCCAGTAGTATAACCCGACAGGGGTGGGAGACCCAGTACTTC	CASSITRQGWETQYF
TRBD1	TRBJ2-5	TRBV5-1	.	TGCGCCAGCAGCCCAGGGACAGGGGCTATAGAGACCCAGTACTTC	CASSPGTGAIETQYF
.	TRBJ2-7	TRBV27	.	TGTGCCAGCACAAACAGGGTTGGGAGGGAGCAGTACTTC	CASTNRVGREQYF
TRBD2	TRBJ2-2	TRBV7-3	.	TGTGCCAGCAGCTTAGGGCTAGCGGGACCCGGGGAGCTGTTTTTT	CASSLGLAGPGELFF
.	TRBJ1-2	TRBV5-8	.	TGTGCCAGCCAAGGTGACAGCTATGGCTACACCTTC	CASQGDSYGYTF
.	TRBJ2-5	TRBV5-4	.	TGTGCCAGCAGCCCTAATTCCCCCGGGGAGACCCAGTACTTC	CASSPNSPGETQYF
TRBD1	TRBJ2-5	TRBV7-9	.	TGTGCCAGCACGGAATCGGACAGGATAGGGGAGACCCAGTACTTC	CASTESDRIGETQYF
.	TRBJ1-2	TRBV6-1	few	TGTGCCAGCACCGAGAGGCAGGGGCTCTATGGCTACACCTTC	CASTERQGLYGYTF
TRBD2	TRBJ2-1	TRBV6-1	.	TGTGCCAGCAGTGAAGCGAAATTATATGGGGGGGCCTACAATGAGCAGTTCTTC	CASSEAKLYGGAYNEQFF
TRBD2	TRBJ2-1	TRBV29-1	few	TGCAGCGTCTTAGCGGGGGGTCTCAACAATGAGCAGTTCTTC	CSVLAGGLNNEQFF
TRBD2	TRBJ2-1	TRBV11-2	.	TGTGCCAGCAGCTCGCAAGCGGGGGGGCACAATGAGCAGTTCTTC	CASSSQAGGHNEQFF
TRBD2	TRBJ2-1	TRBV30	few	TGTGCCTGGGGCCTGGGGGGGGAGCAGTTCTTC	CAWGLGGEQFF
.	TRBJ1-6	TRBV11-2	.	TGTGCCAGCAGCTTAGTCCGAATACTTAATTCACCCCTCCACTTT	CASSLVRILNSPLHF
.	TRBJ2-3	TRBV4-2	few	TGTGCCAGCAGCCAAGTTGCTGATACGCAGTATTTT	CASSQVADTQYF
TRBD1	TRBJ1-2	TRBV2	.	TGTGCCAGCACGGGACAGGGGCGGCTTGGCTACACCTTC	CASTGQGRLGYTF
TRBD1	TRBJ1-1	TRBV4-1	few	TGCGCCAGCAGCCAAGCTCCGACAGGGGGGAACACTGAAGCTTTCTTT	CASSQAPTGGNTEAFF
TRBD2	TRBJ2-1	TRBV10-2	.	TGCGCCAGCAGTGAGTACCTCCCAACTAGCGGGTCCTTCTCCTACAATGAGCAGTTCTTC	CASSEYLPTSGSFSYNEQFF
.	TRBJ1-1	TRBV4-2	.	TGTGCCAGCAGCCAAGAAGACGAGGATTTGTTGGGTGAAGCTTTCTTT	CASSQEDEDLLGEAFF
.	TRBJ1-4	TRBV4-1	once	TGCGCCAGCAGCCAGAGCCGGGGGGGAAATGAAAAACTGTTTTTT	CASSQSRGGNEKLFF
.	TRBJ2-4	TRBV30	.	TGTGCCTGGAGTGTCGGGGGAGCCAAAAACATTCAGTACTTC	CAWSVGGAKNIQYF
TRBD1	TRBJ1-1	TRBV28	.	TGTGCCAGCAGCACCGTCGCCGTCTTGAGGGGGCAAGGCACTGAAGCTTTCTTT	CASSTVAVLRGQGTEAFF
TRBD1	TRBJ2-1	TRBV5-6	.	TGTGCCAGCAGCTGGGGACAGATCTACAATGAGCAGTTCTTC	CASSWGQIYNEQFF
.	TRBJ2-2	TRBV7-9	.	TGTGCCAGCAGCTTTGAGACCGAGAACACCGGGGAGCTGTTTTTT	CASSFETENTGELFF